The sequence of this T cell receptor (beta chain) was determined in a study of T-cell reconstitution after alpha-beta-depleted transplantation in children. Study outcomes and limitations: At around two months after transplant, the alpha-beta T cells were reportedly derived from several hundred expanded clones that came from non-depleted graft cells. At one year after transplant, newly produced T cells mostly accounted for T-cell counts and diversity. Surviving recipient cells, namely T cells and thymic progenitors, were the source of high day-60 TCRbeta diversity in some patients.

The V gene lost 5 bases and the J gene lost 1 base, with 18 bases spanning the gap. The CDR3 has 17 amino acids. CDR1 is SGHAT, CDR2 FQNNGV, per germline. The sample holds a few counts of this clonotype. The antigen is undetermined. For TCRbeta, the library was prepared with unique molecular identifiers. TCRdb recomputed calls from the PCR reads with MiXCR, one row per CDR3 protein. The sample carries approximately 650,000 distinct CDR3 sequences, about an eighth recorded once. Specimen: PBMCs, collected before TCRalphabeta/CD19-depleted stem cell transplant. The chain combines TRBV11-2 with TRBJ2-4; D possibly corresponds to TRBD1 (5 bases). The source of this sequence is a girl aged 2 to 10 with congenital amegakaryocytic thrombocytopenia, due to receive a stem cell transplant. CDR3 region: CASSTLTGSPAKNIQYF. DNA of the CDR3: TGTGCCAGCAGCACACTAACAGGTTCTCCGGCCAAAAACATTCAGTACTTC.